Listed below are T cell receptor beta chains from one sample, sequenced in a study of blood T cells in healthy people across ages. TCRdb reprocessed the 5' RACE reads via MiXCR and lists one record per CDR3 protein. The table lists approximately 1,100,000 distinct CDR3 sequences, 35% to 50% of them singletons. The sample consisted of blood. The source of these receptors is a woman aged 55-70 years in good health. Each CDR3 is given with its conserved first and last residue. D genes are given only for firm matches. Clone size is stated in some rows and not others, as once, few, many or a class when expanded.

>TRBJ2-7|.|TRBV13|12|.
TGTGCCAGCAGAAGGGGCTCCTTCGAGCAGTACTTC
CASRRGSFEQYF
>TRBJ1-1|.|TRBV5-1|15|.
TGCGCCAGCAGCTTGGATCGCAGGTTGAACACTGAAGCTTTCTTT
CASSLDRRLNTEAFF
>TRBJ2-5|.|TRBV5-1|16|.
TGCGCCAGCAGCTTGGAGCCAATTGGGGGCTGGGAGACCCAGTACTTC
CASSLEPIGGWETQYF
>TRBJ2-4|.|TRBV6-5|15|.
TGTGCCAGCAGTCCCGTAGACAGCCACAAAAACATTCAGTACTTC
CASSPVDSHKNIQYF
>TRBJ2-5|.|TRBV7-7|13|TRBD2
TGTGCCAGCAGCCAAACTAGCGGGGGGACCCAGTACTTC
CASSQTSGGTQYF
>TRBJ1-4|few|TRBV4-1|15|TRBD1
TGCGCCAGCAGCCAGCCGGGACAGAGGAATGAAAAACTGTTTTTT
CASSQPGQRNEKLFF
>TRBJ2-1|.|TRBV7-9|17|.
TGTGCCAGCAGCTCAAGGGAGTGGGACGGGACAAACAATGAGCAGTTCTTC
CASSSREWDGTNNEQFF
>TRBJ1-6|.|TRBV5-1|14|.
TGCGCCAGCAGCTCAGAATCCTATAATTCACCCCTCCACTTT
CASSSESYNSPLHF
>TRBJ2-1|.|TRBV3-1|13|TRBD1
TGTGCCAGCAGCCGAAAACAGGGGTATGAGCAGTTCTTC
CASSRKQGYEQFF
>TRBJ2-3|.|TRBV7-3|16|.
TGTGCCAGCAGCTTGGGGAGCGGGACAAACACAGATACGCAGTATTTT
CASSLGSGTNTDTQYF
>TRBJ1-1|once|TRBV20-1|12|TRBD1
TGCAGTGCAGAACAGGGGGACACTGAAGCTTTCTTT
CSAEQGDTEAFF
>TRBJ2-1|.|TRBV29-1|14|.
TGCAGCGTTGTGGTCGGGAGCTCCCACAATGAGCAGTTCTTC
CSVVVGSSHNEQFF
>TRBJ2-7|few|TRBV20-1|14|TRBD2
TGCAGTGCTATGGGGGGACTAGCTTCCTACGAGCAGTACTTC
CSAMGGLASYEQYF
>TRBJ2-4|.|TRBV20-1|15|.
TGCAGTGCTAGCGGATCTAGAGCACCCAAAAACATTCAGTACTTC
CSASGSRAPKNIQYF
>TRBJ2-7|.|TRBV12-3/TRBV12-4|15|TRBD1
TGTGCCAGCAGTCGAGCCGGGACAGGGGGCTCCGAGCAGTACTTC
CASSRAGTGGSEQYF
>TRBJ1-2|few|TRBV27|14|.
TGTGCCAGCAGTTTAGAGGGACGGGGAGTCGGCTACACCTTC
CASSLEGRGVGYTF